This TCR beta chain comes out of a study of T cells in Graves' hyperthyroidism and ophthalmopathy. The study, taken as a whole, reports: Expanded thyroid clonotypes (above 0.001) were mostly also found in blood.

It was RNA transcripts that yielded the amplified TCR beta CDR3 regions. HTBI primers were employed in a first-round RT-PCR of the TCR CDR3. TCRdb used MiXCR to reprocess the multiplex PCR reads, holding one entry per CDR3 protein. The sample comprises 75,000 to 100,000 distinct CDR3 sequences, just over 50% of which are singletons, and 25% to 30% rests with the top ten. CDR1 and CDR2 from the germline V gene are SEHNR and FQNEAQ (reference sequence). Trimming pared 3 bases from V and 3 bases from J, leaving 12 bases between. The CDR3 is 15 amino acids. Of note for this clonotype: Its antigen is unidentified.

Calling Graves' hyperthyroidism stable meant ophthalmopathy did not progress within 18 months. The J gene is TRBJ1-5, the V gene TRBV7-9; D perhaps matches TRBD1 (6 bases). Sequenced material: blood. The receptor was derived from a woman in her forties with Graves' hyperthyroidism. The CDR3 is CASSFSTGPNQPQHF. CDR3 DNA: TGTGCCAGCAGCTTTTCGACAGGCCCCAATCAGCCCCAGCATTTT.